What follows are 14 T cell receptor beta chains derived from one specimen sequenced in a study of glioma-infiltrating T cells. Using RNA template, CDR3s of TCR alpha and beta were amplified with iRepertoire arm-PCR. Via MiXCR, TCRdb re-called the multiplex PCR reads, giving one row per CDR3 protein. In the table there are approximately 400,000 distinct CDR3 sequences, more than 35% of which are singletons. Sample: glioma tissue, nonneoplastic brain tissue, or PBMCs (not recorded which). The origin of the receptors is a human donor with low-grade glioma or glioblastoma, undergoing nonglioma brain surgery, or in good health (not recorded which).

This clonotype was counted at least ten times. The CDR3 carries no conserved terminal phenylalanine or tryptophan, so it likely arises from a read error. The limits of the CDR3 on the DNA are not certain, so only TCRdb's listed CDR3 is given. The V and J genes are TRBV27 and TRBJ2-7; the table's D call of TRBD2 was not tested on the DNA. With termini counted, the CDR3 has 14 amino acids. From germline, CDR1 is MNHEY and CDR2 SMNVEV (reference sequence). This CDR3 is CASSPLGGSGRASI.

This clonotype appeared once. A much larger clone differs by one base, so this may be a read error. The J gene is TRBJ2-7, the V gene TRBV6-1; D is undetermined. The length of the CDR3 is 14 residues. V lost 5 bases to trimming and J lost 2 bases, with 13 bases between them. The germline gives CDR1 MNHNS, CDR2 SASEGT. The CDR3, as DNA: TGTGCCAGCAGTCGCCAACAAGTTCCCTACGAGCAGTACTTC. Translated, it gives CASSRQQVPYEQYF.

There are many counts of this clonotype. This sequence joins TRBV7-9 and TRBJ1-1; tentatively, D is TRBD1 (5 bases). The V and J ends lost 5 bases and 1 base respectively, with 14 bases between them. The CDR3 consists of 15 residues. Germline-derived CDR1 and CDR2 are SEHNR and FQNEAQ (reference sequence). The CDR3 sequence: CASSPPQGPNTEAFF. The DNA for the CDR3 is TGTGCCAGCAGCCCACCGCAGGGACCGAACACTGAAGCTTTCTTT.

This clonotype was counted many times. CDR3 protein: CSARTSGASGEQYF. The CDR3 DNA follows: TGCAGTGCTAGGACTAGCGGGGCATCTGGGGAGCAGTACTTC. The chain has TRBV20-1 and TRBJ2-7; 11 nucleotides align to TRBD2. Germline lookup yields CDR1 DFQATT and CDR2 SNEGSKA (reference sequence). This CDR3 comprises 14 residues. V gave up 3 bases and J gave up 7 bases; unmatched junction bases: 8.

On this clonotype itself: Germline is not matched at one junction end, which may reflect a read error. V gene TRBV6-2 or TRBV6-3 combines with J gene TRBJ1-5; D is possibly TRBD1 (6 bases). CDR1 is MNHEY, CDR2 SVGEGT, per germline. The CDR3 runs 14 residues. The CDR3 sequence is CAGSYVGDNQPQHF. Written as DNA, the CDR3 is TGTGCCGGCAGTTACGTTGGGGACAATCAGCCCCAGCATTTC.

This chain links TRBV12-3 or TRBV12-4 with TRBJ2-7; no clear D gene. Trimming left V 5 bases short and J 6 bases short, with 23 bases between. The CDR3 has 16 residues. The CDR3 loop reads CASSPLLRAPGGEQYF. The CDR3 DNA follows: TGTGCCAGCAGTCCGCTCCTCCGGGCCCCCGGCGGCGAGCAGTACTTC.

About this clonotype itself: A read error is possible here, since a much larger clone lies one base away. CDR3 sequence reads: CASSLQDPSSNTKAFF. CDR3 sequence (DNA): TGTGCCAGCAGCTTACAAGATCCCAGTTCGAACACTAAAGCTTTCTTT. This chain joins TRBV7-9 and TRBJ1-1; no firm D call. The CDR3 sequence is 16 residues long. Germline V gene sequence: CDR1 SEHNR, CDR2 FQNEAQ (reference sequence).

With respect to this clonotype: The junction departs from germline at one end; a sequencing error may be responsible. The genes are TRBV7-2 and TRBJ2-7; 9 positions agree with TRBD1. CDR1 is SGHTA, CDR2 FQGNSA, per germline. This CDR3 has 14 residues. CDR3 sequence reads: CASSSGTGWYGQYF. The CDR3 bases are TGTGCCAGCAGCTCCGGGACAGGGTGGTACGGGCAGTACTTC.

This clonotype was recorded only once. This chain connects TRBV9 to TRBJ2-1; 9 bases align to TRBD1. The CDR3 spans 15 residues. Germline CDR1 and CDR2: SGDLS and YYNGEE. Unmatched junction bases numbered 10, after V lost 3 bases and J lost 9 bases. CDR3 sequence: CASSEIGTGRGEQFF. CDR3 in DNA: TGTGCCAGCAGCGAGATAGGGACAGGGAGGGGTGAGCAGTTCTTC.

This clonotype turned up a few times. This chain joins TRBV6-2 or TRBV6-3 and TRBJ1-1; D unclear. Germline CDR1 is MNHEY and CDR2 is SVGEGT. The CDR3 runs 15 residues. The V end lost 4 bases, the J end lost 0 bases, and 12 bases lay between the germline ends. In DNA form, the CDR3 reads TGTGCCAGCAGTTTACCGGGGTACATGAACACTGAAGCTTTCTTT. Encoded protein: CASSLPGYMNTEAFF.

Concerning this clonotype: A much bigger clone sits one base away, suggesting this may be a read error. V gene TRBV28 combines with J gene TRBJ1-1, with TRBD1 identical over 8 bases. The CDR3 contains 12 residues. Losses at the gene ends were 6 bases for V and 10 bases for J; bases not matched to a gene: 7. In germline, CDR1 is MDHEN, CDR2 SYDVKM. In nucleotides, the CDR3 is TGTGCCAGCAGCACGACAGGGGCGCTAGCTTTCTTT. It specifies CASSTTGALAFF. Filled out from reference TRBV28 and TRBJ1-1, the complete variable domain reads DVKVTQSSRYLVKRTGEKVFLECVQDMDHENMFWYRQDPGLGLRLIYFSYDVKMKEKGDIPEGYSVSREKKERFSLILESASTNQTSMYLCASSTTGALAFFGQGTRLTVV.

This chain joins TRBV20-1 and TRBJ2-1; D is uncertain. The CDR3 is 12 amino acids. Deletions cut 6 bases from V and 12 bases from J, with 18 bases between. In germline, CDR1 is DFQATT, CDR2 SNEGSKA (reference sequence). CDR3 bases: TGCAGTGCCCCCCAACAGATCACCGGGCAGTTCTTC. Translating it yields CSAPQQITGQFF.

Details on this clonotype: A much larger clonotype is one base distant, so this may be a read error. The V call is TRBV19, the J call TRBJ2-1; TRBD1 agrees at 8 bases. This CDR3 comprises 15 residues. Germline-derived CDR1 and CDR2 are LNHDA and SQIVND (reference sequence). The CDR3 coding sequence is TGTGCCTGTAGTATCGGGACAGGTTGGTACAATGAGCAGTTCTTC. Its translation is CACSIGTGWYNEQFF. Drawing the rest from reference TRBV19 and TRBJ2-1, the complete variable domain is DGGITQSPKYLFRKEGQNVTLSCEQNLNHDAMYWYRQDPGQGLRLIYYSQIVNDFQKGDIAEGYSVSREKKESFPLTVTSAQKNPTAFYLCACSIGTGWYNEQFFGPGTRLTVL.

This sequence joins TRBV19 and TRBJ1-5; D gene unclear. V shed 3 bases and J shed 3 bases, with 18 bases lying between them. Germline V CDR1 and CDR2: LNHDA, SQIVND (reference sequence). CDR3 length: 17 amino acids. CDR3 protein: CASSILGLQGFNQPQHF. The CDR3 DNA is TGTGCCAGTAGTATCCTAGGGCTCCAAGGGTTCAATCAGCCCCAGCATTTT.